These 10 T cell receptor beta chains were sequenced from one sample in a study of blood T cell repertoires in COVID-19. Using immunoSEQ multiplex PCR, the repertoire was profiled, and TCRdb retains in-frame clones only, with some absent. The sample lists about 180,000 clones; over 80% were seen once. The source material was peripheral blood. The receptors originated from a woman in her 50s with acute or convalescent COVID-19.

The J gene is TRBJ2-5, the V gene TRBV6-2 or TRBV6-3; unclear D gene. Germline V gene lookup returns CDR1 MNHEY and CDR2 SVGEGT. This CDR3 spans 14 amino acids. Trimming shortened V by 1 base and J by 2 bases, and 8 bases separated the two germline ends. CDR3 sequence: CASSYFELQETQYF. The CDR3 bases are TGTGCCAGCAGTTACTTCGAGTTGCAAGAGACCCAGTACTTC.

In its sample, this clone is medium-sized. V gene TRBV27 combines with J gene TRBJ1-6; D unresolved. Germline-derived CDR1 and CDR2 are MNHEY and SMNVEV (reference sequence). The CDR3 totals 12 residues. V gave up 4 bases and J gave up 7 bases, with 5 bases separating them. The CDR3 bases are TGTGCCAGCAGTTCTTTCAATTCACCCCTCCACTTT. Translated: CASSSFNSPLHF.

The V gene is TRBV9, the J gene TRBJ2-7; D is perhaps TRBD1 (5 bases). V was shortened by 7 bases and J by 6 bases, with 11 bases between the two germline ends. CDR3 length: 11 residues. Germline values: CDR1 SGDLS, CDR2 YYNGEE. This CDR3 is CASGWGGEQYF. CDR3 coding DNA: TGTGCCAGCGGGTGGGGCGGCGAGCAGTACTTC.

This clone was observed once. The V and J genes are TRBV5-1 and TRBJ1-3; D possibly corresponds to TRBD1 (6 bases). V gave up 3 bases and J gave up 8 bases, with 15 bases separating them. Germline lookup yields CDR1 SGHRS and CDR2 YFSETQ. This CDR3 has 14 residues. The CDR3 spells CASSWQGSGDTIYF. As DNA, the CDR3 is TGCGCCAGCAGCTGGCAGGGGAGCGGGGACACCATATATTTT.

The rearrangement uses TRBV20-1 and TRBJ1-1; TRBD1 might be the D (6 bases). The CDR3 sequence is 13 residues long. V lost 3 bases, J lost 2 bases, and 10 bases lay in between. CDR1 is DFQATT, CDR2 SNEGSKA, per germline (reference sequence). CDR3 loop: CSASQGTNTEAFF. CDR3 DNA: TGCAGTGCTAGTCAGGGGACCAACACTGAAGCTTTCTTT.

This chain connects TRBV9 to TRBJ2-3; D unresolved. The CDR3 contains 17 residues. Germline CDR1 SGDLS, CDR2 YYNGEE. V lost 0 bases and J 2 bases, leaving 16 bases between the germline ends. CDR3 bases: TGTGCCAGCAGCGTAGGACGAAGAACTCGACACACAGATACGCAGTATTTT. It encodes CASSVGRRTRHTDTQYF.

The sample holds one count of this clone. The chain is built from TRBV6-1 and TRBJ1-3; 8 nucleotides match TRBD1. Germline CDR1 is MNHNS and CDR2 is SASEGT. Germline trimming cut 4 bases from V and 4 bases from J; bases unmatched to any gene: 9. There are 16 residues in the CDR3. In DNA form, the CDR3 reads TGTGCCAGCAGTGCCGACAGGGGAAGAATGGGAAACACCATATATTTT. Translated, it gives CASSADRGRMGNTIYF.

The CDR3 here is CASSAPGGLVNEQFF. The CDR3 DNA reads TGTGCCAGCAGCGCCCCGGGGGGCCTGGTTAATGAGCAGTTCTTC. The J gene is TRBJ2-1, the V gene TRBV11-2; TRBD2 might be the D (7 bases). Trimming cost V 5 bases and J 7 bases, with 18 bases left between them. The length of the CDR3 is 15 residues. Germline CDR1 SGHAT, CDR2 FQNNGV.

This clone was counted a single time. The J gene is TRBJ2-1, the V gene TRBV7-9; TRBD2 might be the D (6 bases). V lost 5 bases to trimming and J lost 6 bases, with 8 bases between them. The V gene's germline CDR1 is SEHNR and CDR2 FQNEAQ (reference sequence). CDR3 size: 12 residues. The CDR3, as DNA: TGTGCCAGCAGCCGGGACTCCAATGAGCAGTTCTTC. Its protein product is CASSRDSNEQFF.

The rearrangement links TRBV6-5 to TRBJ2-3; D remains ambiguous. CDR3 length equals 12 residues. The V gene lost 6 bases and the J gene lost 6 bases, with 10 bases spanning the gap. In germline, CDR1 is MNHEY, CDR2 SVGAGI. This CDR3 is CASRVDSDTQYF. Here the CDR3 DNA reads TGTGCCAGCAGGGTAGATTCCGATACGCAGTATTTT.